Each of the 25 T cell receptor beta chains below was sequenced from the same sample in a study of blood T cell repertoires in COVID-19. Data came from immunoSEQ multiplex PCR; TCRdb stores just in-frame clones and leaves some out. The sample holds about 120,000 clones, about 90% seen once. Material for sequencing was peripheral blood. These receptors were taken from a woman in her sixties or seventies with COVID-19, enrolled during active disease.

The chain joins TRBV5-4 to TRBJ2-1; 9 bases are shared with TRBD2. This CDR3 is built from 15 residues. The J segment lost 7 bases and the V segment lost 3 bases, leaving 8 bases of the junction unmatched. Germline lookup yields CDR1 SGHNT and CDR2 YYREEE (reference sequence). The DNA for the CDR3 is TGTGCCAGCAGCTCAACTAGCGGGTGGACGAATGAGCAGTTCTTC. This encodes CASSSTSGWTNEQFF.

Here the CDR3 reads CASSQAGWGQGPPNYGYTF. The CDR3 DNA reads as TGTGCCAGCAGCCAAGCCGGTTGGGGACAGGGACCCCCTAACTATGGCTACACCTTC. The rearrangement joins TRBV3-1 (or the pseudogene TRBV3-2) to TRBJ1-2, with 9 nucleotides matching TRBD1. The CDR3 totals 19 residues. Trimming took 1 base from V and 0 from J; bases not matched to a gene: 12. Germline CDR1 is LGHDT and CDR2 is YNNKEL (reference sequence).

The V gene is TRBV4-1, the J gene TRBJ2-5; the D gene is possibly TRBD2 (6 bases). This CDR3 comprises 13 residues. Germline V gene sequence: CDR1 MGHRA, CDR2 YSYEKL. V dropped 4 bases and J dropped 4 bases, with 10 bases sitting between them. The CDR3 DNA is TGCGCCAGCAGCCGGTTAGCGGCAGAGACCCAGTACTTC. This encodes CASSRLAAETQYF.

This clone was seen a single time. This chain joins TRBV12-5 and TRBJ1-6, with a possible D match to TRBD1 (5 bases). The V end lost 7 bases, the J end lost 6 bases, and 10 bases lay between the germline ends. CDR3 length: 13 amino acids. Germline V lookup: CDR1 LGHNT, CDR2 FRNRAP. CDR3 region: CASASQGNSPLHF. CDR3 nucleotides: TGTGCTAGTGCCAGCCAGGGTAATTCACCCCTCCACTTT.

This clone was seen only a few times. The chain couples TRBV7-9 to TRBJ2-7, with 7 bases fitting TRBD2. The CDR3 extends over 16 amino acids. Germline CDR1 and CDR2: SEHNR and FQNEAQ (reference sequence). With 2 bases clipped from V and 0 bases from J, the junction kept 7 bases outside the gene matches. The CDR3 is CASSLSKGLGSYEQYF. In nucleotides, the CDR3 is TGTGCCAGCAGCTTAAGTAAAGGACTAGGCTCCTACGAGCAGTACTTC.

This chain joins TRBV15 and TRBJ1-1; TRBD1 agrees at 8 bases. The CDR3 is made up of 15 amino acids. From germline, CDR1 is LNHNV and CDR2 YYDKDF (reference sequence). Trimming took 0 bases from V and 8 from J; bases not matched to a gene: 8. As DNA, the CDR3 is TGTGCCACCAGCAGAGACCGGACAGGGCCTTCGGAAGCTTTCTTT. This encodes CATSRDRTGPSEAFF.

The table lists this clone with a count of one. The chain employs TRBV19 and TRBJ2-7; weak D call: TRBD2 (5 bases). This CDR3 has 15 amino acids. CDR1 is LNHDA, CDR2 SQIVND, per germline (reference sequence). The V end was cut by 3 bases, the J end by 0 bases, with 12 bases between. This CDR3 is CASSMRVSSSYEQYF. The CDR3 DNA sequence: TGTGCCAGTAGTATGAGGGTATCGAGCTCCTACGAGCAGTACTTC.

The chain carries TRBV5-4 and TRBJ1-6, with 10 bases that match TRBD1. Germline CDR1 is SGHNT and CDR2 is YYREEE (reference sequence). The CDR3 sequence is 16 residues long. The V gene end was trimmed by 4 bases and the J gene end by 7 bases; junction bases not matched to a gene: 8. The CDR3 protein is CASSEFRTGGNSPLHF. The CDR3 DNA sequence: TGTGCCAGCAGCGAATTTCGGACAGGGGGGAATTCACCCCTCCACTTT.

The chain carries TRBV7-3 and TRBJ1-2; 8 positions agree with TRBD1. The CDR3 is 16 residues long. J lost 8 bases, V lost 1 base, and 12 bases had no gene match. Germline V gene sequence: CDR1 SGHTA, CDR2 FQGTGA. The DNA of the CDR3 is TGTGCCAGCAGCTTAATGTCGGGAGGACAGGGTCAGGGCTACACCTTC. It encodes CASSLMSGGQGQGYTF. Full variable domain (missing parts from reference TRBV7-3 and TRBJ1-2): GAGVSQTPSNKVTEKGKYVELRCDPISGHTALYWYRQSLGQGPEFLIYFQGTGAADDSGLPNDRFFAVRPEGSVSTLKIQRTERGDSAVYLCASSLMSGGQGQGYTFGSGTRLTVV.

CDR3 residues: CSVESGGEQYF. The DNA for the CDR3 is TGCAGCGTTGAATCCGGGGGCGAGCAGTACTTC. The chain carries TRBV29-1 and TRBJ2-7; a possible D gene is TRBD2 (6 bases). This CDR3 comprises 11 residues. V was shortened by 2 bases and J by 6 bases, with 8 bases between the two germline ends. From germline, CDR1 is SQVTM and CDR2 ANQGSEA.

This chain uses TRBV7-2 with TRBJ2-5, with D possibly TRBD2 on 5 matching bases. The CDR3 extends over 15 amino acids. Germline loops: CDR1 SGHTA, CDR2 FQGNSA. V was cut by 1 base and J by 5 bases, with 14 bases left in between. The CDR3 coding sequence is TGTGCCAGCAGCTTAGGGTACGGGGTATCGGAGACCCAGTACTTC. Its protein product is CASSLGYGVSETQYF.

This chain links TRBV29-1 with TRBJ1-3; D perhaps matches TRBD1 (6 bases). V lost 6 bases and J lost 4, with 16 bases in between. The CDR3 has 14 amino acids. Germline CDR1 is SQVTM and CDR2 is ANQGSEA. CDR3 DNA: TGCAGCGTACTTTACAGGGCTAACGGAAACACCATATATTTT. This encodes CSVLYRANGNTIYF.

The sample holds one count of this clone. The gene calls are TRBV19 and TRBJ1-4; D is possibly TRBD1 (5 bases). The CDR3 runs to 14 residues. V dropped 7 bases and J dropped 4 bases, with 13 bases sitting between them. Germline values: CDR1 LNHDA, CDR2 SQIVND (reference sequence). The CDR3 loop reads CASKKGQVNEKLFF. CDR3 coding DNA: TGTGCCAGTAAGAAGGGGCAGGTTAATGAAAAACTGTTTTTT. Variable domain in full (rest from reference TRBV19 and TRBJ1-4): DGGITQSPKYLFRKEGQNVTLSCEQNLNHDAMYWYRQDPGQGLRLIYYSQIVNDFQKGDIAEGYSVSREKKESFPLTVTSAQKNPTAFYLCASKKGQVNEKLFFGSGTQLSVL.

The rearrangement uses TRBV18 and TRBJ2-3; a possible D gene is TRBD1 (6 bases). The CDR3 has 15 amino acids. The germline V gene encodes CDR1 KGHSH and CDR2 LQKENI. Between the trimmed V and J ends, which lost 6 bases and 2 bases, there was a span of 15 bases. CDR3 amino acids: CASSPPAGATDTQYF. CDR3 DNA: TGTGCCAGCTCGCCCCCGGCAGGGGCCACAGATACGCAGTATTTT. Full variable domain (rest looked up from reference TRBV18 and TRBJ2-3): NAGVMQNPRHLVRRRGQEARLRCSPMKGHSHVYWYRQLPEEGLKFMVYLQKENIIDESGMPKERFSAEFPKEGPSILRIQQVVRGDSAAYFCASSPPAGATDTQYFGPGTRLTVL.

This chain joins TRBV20-1 and TRBJ2-5; 9 nucleotides align to TRBD2. The V segment lost 3 bases and the J segment 5 bases; nucleotides outside the gene matches: 10. This CDR3 has 15 amino acids. In germline, CDR1 is DFQATT, CDR2 SNEGSKA (reference sequence). CDR3 DNA: TGCAGTGCTAGTTTGTGGCGGGGGGGCCGCGAGACCCAGTACTTC. Amino acid sequence: CSASLWRGGRETQYF.

The rearrangement links TRBV25-1 to TRBJ2-5, with D possibly TRBD2 on 6 matching bases. There are 15 residues in the CDR3. The V end lost 1 base, the J end lost 5 bases, and 14 bases lay between the germline ends. The germline gives CDR1 MGHDK, CDR2 SYGVNS. CDR3 sequence (DNA): TGTGCCAGCAGTGAATGGGAGGCCTTAGGGGAGACCCAGTACTTC. Protein product: CASSEWEALGETQYF.

This chain uses TRBV13 with TRBJ1-2, with TRBD1 matching 7 bases. V trimming: 4 bases; J trimming: 0 bases; junction bases outside the gene matches: 5. The CDR3 consists of 15 residues. The germline CDR1 and CDR2 sequences are PRHDT and FYEKMQ (reference sequence). The CDR3 DNA reads TGTGCCAGCAGCTCCGGGCAGGGGGCTAACTATGGCTACACCTTC. It codes for CASSSGQGANYGYTF.

The rearrangement joins TRBV30 to TRBJ1-1; D uncertain. This CDR3 has 16 amino acids. The ends were cut back, 2 bases at V and 4 bases at J, with 20 bases in the middle. Germline V gives CDR1 GTSNPN, CDR2 SVGIG (reference sequence). The CDR3 DNA reads TGTGCCTGGAGTTCCCGTCCGTCCTTTGGCGGCACTGAAGCTTTCTTT. It specifies CAWSSRPSFGGTEAFF. The full variable domain, with the rest looked up from reference TRBV30 and TRBJ1-1, is SQTIHQWPATLVQPVGSPLSLECTVEGTSNPNLYWYRQAAGRGLQLLFYSVGIGQISSEVPQNLSASRPQDRQFILSSKKLLLSDSGFYLCAWSSRPSFGGTEAFFGQGTRLTVV.

The chain links TRBV6-5 to TRBJ1-1; TRBD1 aligns across 7 bases. CDR1 and CDR2 from the germline V gene are MNHEY and SVGAGI. The CDR3 length is 14 residues. The ends lost 8 bases at V and 0 bases at J; junction bases unmatched: 6. CDR3 nucleotides: TGTGCCAGCGGAAACAGGGGCATGAACACTGAAGCTTTCTTT. This gives the protein CASGNRGMNTEAFF.

This clone was picked up one time. This sequence joins TRBV30 and TRBJ1-1, with a weak D call TRBD1 (5 bases). Germline CDR1 reads GTSNPN; CDR2 reads SVGIG (reference sequence). The CDR3 is 15 amino acids. V was trimmed by 1 base and J by 3 bases, leaving 15 bases between them. The CDR3 DNA is TGTGCCTGGAGTGCTGGCGGGGCGTTGGACACTGAAGCTTTCTTT. Translation: CAWSAGGALDTEAFF.

The chain is built from TRBV7-9 and TRBJ2-3, with D hard to call. The CDR3 sequence is 14 residues long. Germline-derived CDR1 and CDR2 are SEHNR and FQNEAQ (reference sequence). Between the trimmed V and J ends, which lost 2 bases and 2 bases, there was a span of 8 bases. CDR3 sequence (DNA): TGTGCCAGCAGCTTACGCGGATCCACAGATACGCAGTATTTT. Translation: CASSLRGSTDTQYF.

The chain joins TRBV6-5 to TRBJ2-7, with D maybe TRBD1 (5 bases). The CDR3 extends over 16 amino acids. Trimming stripped 0 bases from V and 0 bases from J, with 12 bases between. The germline gives CDR1 MNHEY, CDR2 SVGAGI. The CDR3 reads CASSYSQATFSYEQYF. CDR3 bases: TGTGCCAGCAGTTACTCACAGGCAACCTTCTCCTACGAGCAGTACTTC.

This chain connects TRBV5-1 to TRBJ2-1, with D possibly being TRBD1 (5 bases). The CDR3 runs to 15 residues. The V and J ends lost 4 bases and 1 base respectively, with 12 bases between them. Per the germline V gene, CDR1 is SGHRS and CDR2 is YFSETQ. This chain's CDR3 is CASSHDSTSYNEQFF. DNA of the CDR3: TGCGCCAGCAGCCACGACAGTACTTCCTACAATGAGCAGTTCTTC.

The V call is TRBV3-1 (or the pseudogene TRBV3-2), the J call TRBJ2-1; 8 positions match TRBD2. Germline CDR1 and CDR2: LGHDT and YNNKEL (reference sequence). V gave up 5 bases and J gave up 7 bases; unmatched junction bases: 7. The CDR3 totals 14 residues. Here the CDR3 DNA reads TGTGCCAGCAGCGGGGGACTAGGAACAAATGAGCAGTTCTTC. This gives the protein CASSGGLGTNEQFF.

The chain combines TRBV7-3 with TRBJ2-5; TRBD2 matches at 11 bases. The germline gives CDR1 SGHTA, CDR2 FQGTGA. This CDR3 comprises 16 residues. The ends lost 5 bases at V and 1 base at J; junction bases unmatched: 6. The CDR3 nucleotides are TGTGCCAGCAGCCCCCGGACTAGCGGGTTCCAAGAGACCCAGTACTTC. This translates into CASSPRTSGFQETQYF.